The clone carrying this T cell receptor (beta chain) was seen only a few times. Its specificity is unknown. V lost 4 bases, J lost 5 bases, and 11 bases lay in between. The CDR3 contains 13 residues. Semi-nested PCR with Nested Universal Primer A followed constant-region reverse priming of full-length variable regions. TCRdb redid the calling of the 5' RACE reads with MiXCR, one entry per CDR3 protein. The data show around 37,000 distinct CDR3 sequences, less than 35% seen once. Regarding the study as a whole: Larger-cohort validation covered only one TCR beta V-J rearrangement. Tumor-infiltrating Treg TCR alpha and beta sequences overlapped most with tumor naive CD4+ T cells, then blood naive.

The memory fraction was CD4+CD45RO+CD25- cells. J is TRBJ1-2 and V is TRBV12-3 or TRBV12-4; D not certain. What was sequenced was memory CD4+ T cells sorted from a lymph node. Subset in this sample: memory CD4+ T cells, CD4+CD45RO+CD25-. This clonotype originated in a female donor with breast cancer. CDR3 protein: CASSSGGLYGYTF. CDR3 sequence (DNA): TGTGCCAGCAGTTCGGGTGGACTTTATGGCTACACCTTC.